This TCR beta chain appears in the sequencing data of a study of blood T cell repertoires in COVID-19 (dated by TCRdb to the early 2020s). Context from the whole study: Collaborator samples came from the United States, Italy and Spain and covered acute and convalescent phases of COVID-19. The prospective study material was composed of cDNA or gDNA derived from T cells, B-cell-depleted T cells, or PBMCs. Subjects who had been exposed to COVID-19, were actively infected with it, or had recovered from it provided the deeply sampled blood TCRbeta repertoires that made up the dataset. The repertoires were released in a freely available public database intended as a resource for research on the immune response to SARS-CoV-2. Samples came from the ongoing ImmuneRACE study (first 160 participants) plus 1,254 subjects from 6 global collaborators. Nearly every sample came with metadata listing a de-identified subject ID, COVID-19 status, age in years and sex. HLA class I and class II types, where available, came from metadata supplied by the sample provider rather than from assay-based typing. What the study reported, not specific to this receptor: The quantity of clinical and demographic metadata differed by source and by participant and was supplied without curation.

CDR1 and CDR2, looked up from the germline V gene, are SNHLY and FYNNEI. Relative to germline, V is 3 bases shorter and J is 7 bases shorter, with 9 bases between their ends. The cysteine opens and the phenylalanine closes a CDR3 of 12 amino acids. The sequence is cut down to CDR3 DNA, 36 bases in frame from base 1. As regards this clone: It lacks a known antigen. The sample holds no much larger clone one base away, and base qualities are not on file.

In Seattle, one collaborating source enrolled patients while the infection was active and tracked those patients longitudinally over the course of disease. Collaborating institutions collected whole blood in K2EDTA tubes following their own protocols. For TCRbeta analysis, collaborator samples were shipped as frozen whole blood, as isolated PBMCs, or as DNA extracted from either sample type. The immunoSEQ Assay, a bias-controlled multiplex PCR, was used to amplify TCRbeta CDR3 regions from genomic DNA. On the authors' methods: The number of nucleated cells in each sample was estimated from the amplification of reference gene primers within the assay. To quantify the absolute abundance of each unique TCRbeta CDR3 rearrangement, sequence reads were collapsed and filtered. For each sample, productive Simpson clonality was calculated as the square root of Simpson's diversity index over productive rearrangements. TCRdb stores this immuneACCESS table with in-frame sequences only. Part of the clones is absent; in the studies checked, under half of the shortfall reflects unresolved V genes, and no reason is known for the rest. The DNA gave D and trimming, while V, J and clone size come from that table. The sample table lists about 120,000 clones, around 90% of them with a count of one. The ten top clones hold more than 3% of the sample.

The sequence derives from a woman in her sixties with COVID-19, enrolled during active disease. Specimen: peripheral blood. The chain employs TRBV2 and TRBJ1-1; no confident D gene assignment can be made. The nucleotides read TGTGCCAGCAGTGACCGTCCGTTTGAAGCTTTCTTT. This sequence encodes CASSDRPFEAFF.